This T cell receptor (beta chain) originates from a study of T cell responses to AZD1222 COVID-19 vaccine (dated by TCRdb to the early 2020s). About the investigation overall: AZD1222 recipients given second doses at about 4 weeks or at about 12 weeks were pooled, since spike-specific TCR depth and breadth were not found to differ between the two schedules. TCR sequencing covered 233 trial participants: 200 to 210 given two doses of AZD1222 and 26 given two doses of MenACWY control vaccine. Trial participants were enrolled by age into 18-55, 56-69 and 70-plus year subgroups, with 148, 28 and 57 TCR-sequenced participants respectively.

Results the study describes overall, beyond this receptor: Conclusions about previously exposed vaccinees are limited, since just 5 or 6 AZD1222 recipients were seropositive for SARS-CoV-2 at baseline. Epitopes outside the regions mutated in the B.1.351 and B.1.1.7 variants were reportedly recognized by nearly half of the unique spike-specific TCRs. No day 14 peak-response samples were available, so repertoires were characterized only after the peak T cell response. Participants were mostly white British and included more females than males, and it was suggested by the authors that clonal diversity may have been underestimated. Vaccine-associated CD4 TCRs spanned the whole spike protein, with dominant responses in regions 160-218 and 743-854. After two AZD1222 doses, both the breadth and the depth of spike-specific TCRs were significantly higher than at day 0 and than in MenACWY recipients. In the small 56-69-year group, the increase in depth fell short of significance, most likely because of low power.

The CDR3 regions of human TCRbeta chains were subjected to immunosequencing. The published analysis was carried out like this. Repertoire TCRs were checked for matches against a reference library of SARS-CoV-2-specific TCRs that had been generated using the MIRA antigen-specificity platform. Breadth meant the fraction of unique TCRs that were SARS-CoV-2-associated, whereas depth meant the fraction of total T cells that were SARS-CoV-2-associated. Each spike-specific TCR was assigned to its reactive spike region and to a CD4 or CD8 class using the MIRA data. Log10-transformed breadth and depth values were compared by one-way ANOVA with Sidak's multiple comparisons tests. The immuneACCESS repertoire file appears here via TCRdb, limited to in-frame rearrangements. These files lack a portion of the clones; in checked studies, under half of the deficit traces to unresolved V genes, and the cause of the others is not known. V and J calls and clone size follow that table, whereas D and trimming were derived from the DNA. This sample lists some 120,000 clones; approximately 83% were detected once. The ten largest clonotypes hold roughly 9% of the sample.

The sample's time point, from its label and the paper: baseline before first vaccination. Vaccinee samples came from UK trials COV001 and COV002, including a single-blind randomized controlled phase 2/3 trial of AZD1222 (ChAdOx1 nCoV-19) in healthy adults. Trial participant PBMC samples were collected at day 0 and day 28 after the second dose for TCRbeta chain sequencing. The CDR3 holds 13 amino acids from the cysteine to the phenylalanine. Only CDR3 DNA is held: 39 bases, read in frame from base 1. The germline ends are 9 bases apart after V is trimmed by 2 bases and J by 6 bases. CDR1 and CDR2 are read off the germline V gene as SGHDN and FVKESK. To note about this clone: The antigen this receptor binds is unknown. Qualities for individual bases were not recorded, and no much larger clone is one base off.

The TCR comes from an adult in good health. The sample here was peripheral blood, taken on day 0 of AZD1222 vaccination. The receptor chain draws on TRBV14 and TRBJ2-3, with the D gene uncertain. The sequenced DNA: TGTGCCAGCAGCCAAAATGCCAGGGATACGCAGTATTTT. Its protein is CASSQNARDTQYF.